These 24 T cell receptor beta chains share one sample of origin, sequenced in a study of control samples from healthy donors and cancer patients. Assay used: immunoSEQ multiplex PCR; TCRdb lists only in-frame clones, some missing. This table holds about 220,000 clones, roughly 94% found once. Sequenced sample: blood. The source is a man aged 50-60 years in good health.

The rearrangement uses TRBV5-1 and TRBJ1-6; 10 bases are shared with TRBD1. The CDR3 sequence is 18 residues long. V trimming: 2 bases; J trimming: 5 bases; junction bases outside the gene matches: 10. Germline V lookup: CDR1 SGHRS, CDR2 YFSETQ. The CDR3 loop is CASSFTGTGVINNSPLHF. The CDR3 nucleotides are TGCGCCAGCAGCTTTACCGGGACAGGGGTTATCAATAATTCACCCCTCCACTTT.

The chain carries TRBV5-1 and TRBJ1-4; D gene uncertain. This CDR3 is built from 17 residues. Germline assignment: CDR1 SGHRS and CDR2 YFSETQ. V was pared by 0 bases and J by 7 bases, with 19 bases between. The CDR3 loop is CASSLASSPGSGEKLFF. CDR3 nucleotide sequence: TGCGCCAGCAGCTTGGCCTCGTCGCCTGGGAGCGGTGAAAAACTGTTTTTT.

The sample holds one count of this clone. The CDR3 DNA is TGCGCCAGCGGCCGGGACAGACTCTACGAGCAGTACGTC. This codes for CASGRDRLYEQYV. This chain uses TRBV10-1 with TRBJ2-7, with 7 nucleotides matching TRBD1. Germline V gene lookup returns CDR1 WNHNN and CDR2 SYGVQD (reference sequence). Germline trimming cut 8 bases from V and 3 bases from J; bases unmatched to any gene: 7. This CDR3 comprises 13 residues.

This rearrangement joins TRBV6-6 to TRBJ1-1; perhaps TRBD1 as D (5 bases). Trimming took off 6 bases at V and 10 bases at J, with 15 bases between the two ends. The CDR3 extends over 12 amino acids. Germline CDR1 is MNHNY and CDR2 is SVGAGI (reference sequence). The CDR3 is CASRPTGRGAFF. For the CDR3, the DNA is TGTGCCAGCAGACCCACGGGACGAGGAGCTTTCTTT.

The rearrangement joins TRBV7-2 to TRBJ1-1; tentative D call: TRBD1 (5 bases). Germline V gives CDR1 SGHTA, CDR2 FQGNSA. Trimming stripped 8 bases from V and 0 bases from J, with 25 bases between. This CDR3 is 18 amino acids long. The CDR3 DNA reads as TGTGCCAGCGTCCCCGATCCCCTGAGGTGGGGCCTGAACACTGAAGCTTTCTTT. As protein: CASVPDPLRWGLNTEAFF.

The gene calls are TRBV19 and TRBJ2-2; D is unresolved. V shed 5 bases and J shed 10 bases, with 11 bases lying between them. The CDR3 sequence is 12 residues long. CDR1 and CDR2 (germline): LNHDA, SQIVND (reference sequence). CDR3 nucleotide sequence: TGTGCCAGTAGTGCTCATCCAGCGGAGCTGTTTTTT. This translates into CASSAHPAELFF.

The chain links TRBV5-1 to TRBJ2-7; TRBD1 aligns across 10 bases. Germline V lookup: CDR1 SGHRS, CDR2 YFSETQ. The CDR3 covers 13 residues. V trimming: 5 bases; J trimming: 4 bases; junction bases outside the gene matches: 3. The CDR3 nucleotides read TGCGCCAGCAGGCCGGGACAGGGGTACGAGCAGTACTTC. Translation: CASRPGQGYEQYF.

The rearrangement joins TRBV10-1 to TRBJ2-7; 9 nucleotides match TRBD1. From germline, CDR1 is WNHNN and CDR2 SYGVQD (reference sequence). The CDR3 is 14 residues long. After removal of 3 bases from V and 6 bases from J, the junction contained 6 bases not matched to a gene. This chain's CDR3 is CASSDTGGYGEQYV. The CDR3 nucleotides read TGCGCCAGCAGTGATACAGGGGGCTATGGCGAGCAGTACGTC.

This chain uses TRBV18 with TRBJ2-7; 8 positions agree with TRBD1. Germline V lookup: CDR1 KGHSH, CDR2 LQKENI. The CDR3 spans 13 residues. V trimming: 5 bases; J trimming: 4 bases; junction bases outside the gene matches: 4. CDR3 nucleotides: TGTGCCAGCTCAGCGGGACAGGAGTACGAGCAGTACGTC. This sequence encodes CASSAGQEYEQYV.

The CDR3 is CASSSRDQPQHF. The CDR3 DNA sequence: TGTGCCAGCAGTTCAAGGGATCAGCCCCAGCATTTT. The chain is built from TRBV6-2 or TRBV6-3 and TRBJ1-5; D gene ambiguous. This CDR3 spans 12 amino acids. In germline, CDR1 is MNHEY, CDR2 SVGEGT. Trimming shortened V by 4 bases and J by 5 bases, and 6 bases separated the two germline ends.

This sequence joins TRBV19 and TRBJ1-5; D is undetermined. V lost 3 bases, J lost 0 bases, and 9 bases lay in between. CDR1 is LNHDA, CDR2 SQIVND, per germline (reference sequence). This CDR3 spans 15 amino acids. In DNA, the CDR3 is TGTGCCAGTAGTATTTTTGACAATAGCAATCAGCCCCAGCATTTT. Translation gives CASSIFDNSNQPQHF.

The chain links TRBV5-6 to TRBJ1-6; D gene unclear. This CDR3 comprises 12 residues. V shed 1 base and J shed 10 bases, with 6 bases lying between them. CDR1 is SGHDT and CDR2 is YYEEEE in the germline V gene. The DNA of the CDR3 is TGTGCCAGCAGCTTGACAGACTCACCCCTCCACTTT. Its translation is CASSLTDSPLHF.

The V gene is TRBV11-3, the J gene TRBJ2-3; weak D call: TRBD1 (6 bases). The germline CDR1 and CDR2 sequences are SGHNT and YENEEA. V gave up 2 bases and J gave up 2 bases, with 11 bases separating them. The CDR3 runs 15 residues. CDR3: CASSLMGHNTDTQYF. In DNA, the CDR3 is TGTGCCAGCAGCTTAATGGGACACAACACAGATACGCAGTATTTT.

The chain couples TRBV25-1 to TRBJ1-3; D is unresolved. Germline V gives CDR1 MGHDK, CDR2 SYGVNS. This CDR3 contains 15 residues. V was pared by 2 bases and J by 4 bases, with 12 bases between. The CDR3 is CASSEVSALGNTIYF. The CDR3 region has the DNA TGTGCCAGCAGTGAAGTCTCAGCTCTCGGAAACACCATATATTTT.

The chain links TRBV28 to TRBJ1-2; the D is unclear. Germline lookup yields CDR1 MDHEN and CDR2 SYDVKM. The CDR3 is made up of 12 amino acids. Trimming cost V 2 bases and J 8 bases, with 9 bases left between them. The CDR3 sequence: CASSLMVSGYTF. Here the CDR3 DNA reads TGTGCCAGCAGTTTAATGGTATCGGGCTACACCTTC.

The chain has TRBV27 and TRBJ1-3, with D uncertain. Germline-derived CDR1 and CDR2 are MNHEY and SMNVEV (reference sequence). Trimming took off 1 base at V and 6 bases at J, with 13 bases between the two ends. This CDR3 region has 15 residues. The CDR3 DNA follows: TGTGCCAGCAGTTTATGGGGTCCGAACGCAAACACCATATATTTT. Its translation: CASSLWGPNANTIYF.

The genes are TRBV5-4 and TRBJ1-5; perhaps TRBD1 as D (6 bases). Germline CDR1 SGHNT, CDR2 YYREEE (reference sequence). CDR3 size: 13 residues. V was cut by 4 bases and J by 3 bases, with 8 bases left in between. The CDR3 spells CASSPGVNQPQHF. The CDR3 DNA reads TGTGCCAGCAGCCCAGGGGTCAATCAGCCCCAGCATTTT.

The gene calls are TRBV7-9 and TRBJ2-7; 7 bases are shared with TRBD1. J gave up 2 bases and V 1 base, and 5 bases lay outside the gene matches. CDR3 length: 15 residues. The germline gives CDR1 SEHNR, CDR2 FQNEAQ (reference sequence). Here the CDR3 reads CASSLEGDRTYEQYF. In DNA form, the CDR3 reads TGTGCCAGCAGCTTAGAAGGGGACAGAACCTACGAGCAGTACTTC.

This rearrangement joins TRBV18 to TRBJ2-4, with unresolved D. Germline V gives CDR1 KGHSH, CDR2 LQKENI. The V end was cut by 4 bases, the J end by 1 base, with 11 bases between. The CDR3 extends over 15 amino acids. CDR3 in DNA: TGTGCCAGCTCACTTACCCTTGTGGCCAAAAACATTCAGTACTTC. Its protein is CASSLTLVAKNIQYF.

The CDR3 reads CASSSETIGYGYTF. As DNA, the CDR3 is TGTGCCAGCAGTTCGGAGACCATCGGCTATGGCTACACCTTC. This chain uses TRBV25-1 with TRBJ1-2, with D hard to call. Trimming pared 5 bases from V and 4 bases from J, leaving 14 bases between. Looked up from germline, CDR1 is MGHDK and CDR2 is SYGVNS. The CDR3 is 14 amino acids.

The chain carries TRBV6-1 and TRBJ2-7, with D possibly being TRBD1 (6 bases). Deletions cut 4 bases from V and 5 bases from J, with 21 bases between. This CDR3 spans 16 amino acids. From germline, CDR1 is MNHNS and CDR2 SASEGT. The CDR3 region has the DNA TGTGCCAGCAGTGGTTTCGACAGGCTGGGGATCCACGAGCAGTACGTC. Translation: CASSGFDRLGIHEQYV.

This chain joins TRBV5-6 and TRBJ1-4, with a possible D match to TRBD1 (6 bases). V dropped 4 bases and J dropped 0 bases, with 10 bases sitting between them. The CDR3 loop spans 15 amino acids. Per germline, CDR1 SGHDT and CDR2 YYEEEE. This chain's CDR3 is CASSPTGSTNEKLFF. The CDR3 coding sequence is TGTGCCAGCAGCCCAACAGGGTCAACTAATGAAAAACTGTTTTTT.

The chain carries TRBV5-1 and TRBJ1-2; no definite D call. The V gene's germline CDR1 is SGHRS and CDR2 YFSETQ. Trimming took off 2 bases at V and 3 bases at J, with 8 bases between the two ends. The CDR3 covers 13 residues. CDR3: CASSLNPDYGYTF. In nucleotides, the CDR3 is TGCGCCAGCAGCTTAAACCCAGACTATGGCTACACCTTC.

The chain couples TRBV27 to TRBJ1-2, with 7 bases aligning to TRBD1. The CDR3 has 13 amino acids. Unmatched junction bases numbered 8, after V lost 6 bases and J lost 7 bases. Germline CDR1 is MNHEY and CDR2 is SMNVEV (reference sequence). The DNA for the CDR3 is TGTGCCAGCAGCTTAAACAGGGGTAGTGGCTACACCTTC. It translates to CASSLNRGSGYTF.